This T cell receptor beta chain emerged from a study of beta chain features in type 1 diabetes. Findings and limits, study-wide: Individuals with type 1 diabetes displayed fewer insertions and more deletions at VDJ junctions. For patients, the naive, central memory and Treg TCRB repertoires appeared more alike than for healthy donors. cDNA-based sequencing might over-represent cells highly expressing TCR.

CDR3 length: 16 amino acids. The germline V gene has CDR1 MNHEY and CDR2 SVGAGI. With 0 bases clipped from V and 0 bases from J, the junction kept 2 bases outside the gene matches. This clone occurred a few times. The antigen remains undetermined. Investigators reverse transcribed all isolated RNA, so they sequenced expressed TCRB transcripts. The method was immunoSEQ multiplex PCR; TCRdb's version includes in-frame clones alone and lacks a portion of them. Of 860,000 or so clones listed, roughly a sixth are singletons. The chain couples TRBV6-5 to TRBJ2-3; 8 bases are shared with TRBD2. Sample: naive CD4+ T cells from blood. The sequence derives from a young woman in good health. CDR3 amino acids: CASSYSVAGSTDTQYF. CDR3 sequence (DNA): TGTGCCAGCAGTTACTCCGTAGCGGGGAGCACAGATACGCAGTATTTT.